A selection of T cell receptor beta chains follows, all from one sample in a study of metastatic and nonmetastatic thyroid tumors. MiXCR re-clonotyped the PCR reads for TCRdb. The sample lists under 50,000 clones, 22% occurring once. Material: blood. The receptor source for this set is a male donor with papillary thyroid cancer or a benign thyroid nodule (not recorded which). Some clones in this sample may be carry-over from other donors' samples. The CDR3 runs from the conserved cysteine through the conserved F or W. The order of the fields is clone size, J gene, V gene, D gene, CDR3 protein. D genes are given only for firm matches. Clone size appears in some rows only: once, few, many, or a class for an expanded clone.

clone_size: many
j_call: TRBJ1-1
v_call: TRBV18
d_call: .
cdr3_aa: CASSPTQGGTEAFF

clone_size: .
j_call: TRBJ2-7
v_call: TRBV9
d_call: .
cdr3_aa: CASSVVEGEGNEQYF

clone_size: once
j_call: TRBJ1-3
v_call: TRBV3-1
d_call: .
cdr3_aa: CATRGGSNTIYF

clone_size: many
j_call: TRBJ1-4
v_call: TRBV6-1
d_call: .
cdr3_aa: CASSLRGEKLFF

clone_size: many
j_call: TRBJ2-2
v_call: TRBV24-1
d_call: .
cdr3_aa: CATSDLGQGGELFF

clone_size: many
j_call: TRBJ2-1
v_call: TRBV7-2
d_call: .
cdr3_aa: CANSSGAAYNEQFF

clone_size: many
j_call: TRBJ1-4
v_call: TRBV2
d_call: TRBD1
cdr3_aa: CASSGGTGGVEKLFF

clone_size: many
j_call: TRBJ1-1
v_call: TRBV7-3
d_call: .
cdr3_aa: CASSFSGTADTEAFF

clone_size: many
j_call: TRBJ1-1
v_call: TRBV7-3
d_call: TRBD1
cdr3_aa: CASSFKGQKNTEAFF

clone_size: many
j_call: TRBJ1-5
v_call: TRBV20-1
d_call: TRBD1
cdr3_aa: CSASRVGQGEQPQHF

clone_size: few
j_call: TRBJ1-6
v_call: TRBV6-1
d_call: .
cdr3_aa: CASSTGGALVDSPLHF

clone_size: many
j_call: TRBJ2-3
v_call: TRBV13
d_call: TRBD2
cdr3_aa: CASSLGIAGAFDTQYF

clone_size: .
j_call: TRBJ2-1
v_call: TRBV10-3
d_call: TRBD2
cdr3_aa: CAISDPLGGGSGNEQFF

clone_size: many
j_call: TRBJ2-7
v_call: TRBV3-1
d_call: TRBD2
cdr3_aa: CASSCPSGSCEQYF

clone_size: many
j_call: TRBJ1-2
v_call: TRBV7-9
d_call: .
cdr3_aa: CASSLVSTNYGYTF

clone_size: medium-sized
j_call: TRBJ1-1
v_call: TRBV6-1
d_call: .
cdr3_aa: CASSGISGGYEAFF

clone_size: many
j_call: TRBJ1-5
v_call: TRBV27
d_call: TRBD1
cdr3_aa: CASRDGTGPYQPQHF

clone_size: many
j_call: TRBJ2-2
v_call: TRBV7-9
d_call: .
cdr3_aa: CASSPKVDTGELFF

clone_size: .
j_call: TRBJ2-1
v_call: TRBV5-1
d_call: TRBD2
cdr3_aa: CASSPGTSVRGNEQFF

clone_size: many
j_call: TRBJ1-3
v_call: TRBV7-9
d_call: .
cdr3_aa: CASSLELSGNTIYF

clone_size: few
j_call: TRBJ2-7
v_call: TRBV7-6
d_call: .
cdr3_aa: CASSPGSLNEQYF

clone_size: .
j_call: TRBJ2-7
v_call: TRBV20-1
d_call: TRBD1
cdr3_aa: CSARGGTGAMGEQYF

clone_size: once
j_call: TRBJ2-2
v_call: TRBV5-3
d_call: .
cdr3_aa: CASSPTGDTGELFF

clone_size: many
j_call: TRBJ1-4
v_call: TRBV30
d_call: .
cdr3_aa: CAWSPGQGLTNEKLFF

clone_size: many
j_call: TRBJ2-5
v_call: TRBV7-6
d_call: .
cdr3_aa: CASSLWQGQETQYF

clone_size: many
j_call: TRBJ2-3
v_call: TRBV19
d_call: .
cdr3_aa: CASSPGGRTDTQYF

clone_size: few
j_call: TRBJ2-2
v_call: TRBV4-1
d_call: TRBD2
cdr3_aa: CASSQTPLAGVTGELFF

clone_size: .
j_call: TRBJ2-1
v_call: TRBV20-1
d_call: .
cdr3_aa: CSARVGSNGEQFF

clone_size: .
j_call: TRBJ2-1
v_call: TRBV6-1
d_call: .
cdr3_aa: CASIYGYNVQFF

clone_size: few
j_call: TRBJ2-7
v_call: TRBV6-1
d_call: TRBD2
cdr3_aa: CASGLSSGGSYEQYF

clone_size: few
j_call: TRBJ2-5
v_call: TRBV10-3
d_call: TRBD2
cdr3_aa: CAISGDSSGGQETQYF

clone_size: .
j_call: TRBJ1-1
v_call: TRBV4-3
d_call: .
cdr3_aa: CASSQGNIEAFF